This record concerns one T cell receptor beta chain sequence. The target antigen is unknown. The data were obtained in a study of cytomegalovirus exposure and HLA in healthy donors. Points from the study as a whole: The classifier reportedly diagnosed cytomegalovirus status with high sensitivity and specificity. Available immune exposure information was restricted to CMV serostatus only.

PCR involved 60 Vbeta and 13 Jbeta primers. The repertoire was sequenced with immunoSEQ multiplex PCR; TCRdb's copy has only in-frame clones and lacks some. The sample has around 160,000 clones, 80% seen once. Donors showed nominal health when sampled, although they likely had unrecorded immune exposures. V was clipped by 0 bases and J by 6 bases; unmatched bases: 16. This CDR3 has 18 residues. Germline lookup yields CDR1 SQVTM and CDR2 ANQGSEA. The chain has TRBV29-1 and TRBJ2-1; 8 bases agree with TRBD1. Sequenced sample: PBMCs. The TCR sequence derives from a man between 18 and 29 years old in good health and CMV-seropositive. CDR3 coding DNA: TGCAGCGTTGAAGATCTCATGCTCAGGGGGCCCACTGGCAATGAGCAGTTCTTC. Translation: CSVEDLMLRGPTGNEQFF.